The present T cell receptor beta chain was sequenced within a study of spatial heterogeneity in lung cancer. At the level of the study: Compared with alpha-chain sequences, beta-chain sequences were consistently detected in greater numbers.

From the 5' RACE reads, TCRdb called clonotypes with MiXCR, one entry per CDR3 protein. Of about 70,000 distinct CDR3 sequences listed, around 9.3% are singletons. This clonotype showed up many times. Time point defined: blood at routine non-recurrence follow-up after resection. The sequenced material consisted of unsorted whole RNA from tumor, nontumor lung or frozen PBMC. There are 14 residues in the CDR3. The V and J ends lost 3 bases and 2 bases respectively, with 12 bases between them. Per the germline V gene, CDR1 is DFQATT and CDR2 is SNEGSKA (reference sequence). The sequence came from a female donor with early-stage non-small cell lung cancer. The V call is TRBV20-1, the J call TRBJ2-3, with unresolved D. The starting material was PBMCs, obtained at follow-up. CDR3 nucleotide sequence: TGCAGTGCTAGCTCGGCGACCCCCACAGATACGCAGTATTTT. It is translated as CSASSATPTDTQYF.